One and the same sample provided the 24 T cell receptor beta chains below, sequenced in a study of T cells in Graves' hyperthyroidism and ophthalmopathy. Researchers took RNA transcripts and amplified the TCR beta CDR3 regions from them. Primed by the HTBI set, a first-round RT-PCR was run on the TCR CDR3. TCRdb analysed the multiplex PCR reads with MiXCR anew, one entry per CDR3 protein. The data hold about 680,000 distinct CDR3 sequences, with approximately 36% observed a single time. The sequencing input was blood. Receptor source: a woman in her forties with Graves' hyperthyroidism.

With respect to this clonotype: A read error may be the cause here, since a much bigger clone is one base away. The chain combines TRBV4-1 with TRBJ2-2; the D gene is possibly TRBD2 (5 bases). CDR3 length: 13 residues. Per germline, CDR1 MGHRA and CDR2 YSYEKL. CDR3 residues: CASSLYPTGELSF. Here the CDR3 DNA reads TGCGCCAGCAGCCTCTACCCCACCGGGGAGCTGTCTTTT.

This chain uses TRBV12-3 or TRBV12-4 with TRBJ2-2, with TRBD2 as a possible D gene (5 bases). The CDR3 has 14 residues. Trimming cost V 6 bases and J 8 bases, with 16 bases left between them. The CDR3: CASRGLAGPGELFF. The DNA for the CDR3 is TGTGCCAGCAGGGGTCTAGCTGGGCCTGGGGAGCTGTTTTTT.

The chain is built from TRBV7-2 and TRBJ2-7; possibly TRBD2 for D (6 bases). The V and J ends lost 5 bases and 5 bases respectively, with 19 bases between them. Germline CDR1 and CDR2: SGHTA and FQGNSA. The CDR3 has 15 residues. CDR3 residues: CASSISPGRRDEQYF. CDR3 in DNA: TGTGCCAGCAGCATATCCCCGGGTAGGAGGGACGAGCAGTACTTC.

This clonotype appeared many times. The rearrangement links TRBV15 to TRBJ1-2; D gene unclear. The germline V gene has CDR1 LNHNV and CDR2 YYDKDF (reference sequence). CDR3 length: 16 amino acids. Trimming removed 0 bases from V and 1 base from J, with 12 bases in between. The CDR3 DNA sequence: TGTGCCACCAGCAGAGATAAAGGGTTCCTTAACTATGGCTACACCTTC. Protein: CATSRDKGFLNYGYTF.

The chain joins TRBV19 to TRBJ1-5; TRBD1 might be the D (5 bases). The V and J ends lost 3 bases and 3 bases respectively, with 12 bases between them. The V gene's germline CDR1 is LNHDA and CDR2 SQIVND (reference sequence). The length of the CDR3 is 15 residues. The CDR3 spells CASSIPGWDNQPQHF. The CDR3 coding sequence is TGTGCCAGTAGTATCCCAGGGTGGGACAATCAGCCCCAGCATTTT.

J is TRBJ2-7 and V is TRBV20-1, with TRBD2 as a possible D gene (6 bases). Trimming cost V 1 base and J 2 bases, with 18 bases left between them. The germline V gene has CDR1 DFQATT and CDR2 SNEGSKA (reference sequence). CDR3 length equals 16 residues. CDR3 nucleotide sequence: TGCAGTGCTAGAGGACGTGGCCGGGAGACAACCTACGAGCAGTACTTC. Its protein is CSARGRGRETTYEQYF.

This clonotype was detected only once. Being one base from a much bigger clone, this may be a read error. The CDR3 carries no conserved terminal phenylalanine or tryptophan, so it likely arises from a read error. The chain carries TRBV7-9 and TRBJ1-4; 9 bases map to TRBD1. CDR1 SEHNR and CDR2 FQNEAQ come from the germline V gene (reference sequence). V was clipped by 5 bases and J by 5 bases; unmatched bases: 3. CDR3 length equals 14 residues. CDR3 DNA: TGTGCCAGCAGCCTCGGGACAGGGAATGAAAAACTGTTTTCT. Its translation: CASSLGTGNEKLFS.

This clonotype was seen at least ten times. The rearrangement uses TRBV7-9 and TRBJ1-5; no definite D call. V was pared by 4 bases and J by 5 bases, with 9 bases between. The CDR3 runs 13 residues. Germline lookup yields CDR1 SEHNR and CDR2 FQNEAQ (reference sequence). The CDR3 loop is CASSSRLDQPQHF. The CDR3 DNA sequence: TGTGCCAGCAGCTCTCGGCTAGATCAGCCCCAGCATTTT.

This clonotype was seen many times. The chain couples TRBV12-3 or TRBV12-4 to TRBJ1-2, with 10 bases aligning to TRBD1. Trimming at V came to 5 bases and at J to 3 bases, leaving 9 bases not matched to a gene. The CDR3 runs to 16 residues. CDR3 protein: CASSPTGTGVYYGYTF. In DNA, the CDR3 is TGTGCCAGCAGTCCCACCGGGACAGGGGTTTACTATGGCTACACCTTC.

In its sample, this clonotype was seen many times. An end of the junction does not agree with germline; a read error may underlie this. The V gene is TRBV20-1, the J gene TRBJ1-4; no firm D call. CDR1 DFQATT and CDR2 SNEGSKA come from the germline V gene (reference sequence). The CDR3 is made up of 11 amino acids. The CDR3 spells CSVGDGLRRVF. The CDR3 DNA reads TGCAGTGTTGGCGATGGTCTGCGAAGGGTTTTT.

This chain uses TRBV7-2 with TRBJ1-1; maybe TRBD1 (5 bases). Germline CDR1 reads SGHTA; CDR2 reads FQGNSA. The V end lost 4 bases, the J end lost 1 base, and 19 bases lay between the germline ends. This CDR3 has 17 amino acids. In DNA, the CDR3 is TGTGCCAGCAGCTCCACCGTCGTCAGGGTAAGGAACACTGAAGCTTTCTTT. Translating gives CASSSTVVRVRNTEAFF.

This chain links TRBV7-3 with TRBJ2-7; 7 positions match TRBD2. The closer fit of TRBJ2-1 to the DNA end suggests the J call may be wrong. The germline CDR1 and CDR2 sequences are SGHTA and FQGTGA. The CDR3 sequence is 13 residues long. In nucleotides, the CDR3 is TGTGCCAGCAGCCTTACTAGCGTCAATGAGCAGTTCTTC. As protein: CASSLTSVNEQFF.

In this sample, this clonotype turned up once. V usage is TRBV12-3 or TRBV12-4 and J usage is TRBJ1-5; no firm D call. V lost 7 bases, J lost 5 bases, and 18 bases lay in between. The CDR3 is 15 residues long. In DNA, the CDR3 is TGTGCCAGCACCCCTGACAAGGTAGGTCATCAGCCCCAGCATTTT. Protein product: CASTPDKVGHQPQHF.

The chain recombines TRBV4-3 with TRBJ2-7; 8 bases are shared with TRBD1. Germline trimming cut 4 bases from V and 6 bases from J; bases unmatched to any gene: 11. The CDR3 covers 15 residues. CDR1 is LGHNA and CDR2 is YSLEER in the germline V gene. The CDR3 reads CASSLMDRASGEQYF. CDR3 coding DNA: TGCGCCAGCAGCCTAATGGACAGGGCATCGGGCGAGCAGTACTTC.

This clonotype came up once. A much more abundant neighbour one base away suggests this may be a read error. The chain uses TRBV24-1 and TRBJ2-2; TRBD2 is a possible D gene (6 bases). The V end lost 1 base, the J end lost 4 bases, and 6 bases lay between the germline ends. The V gene's germline CDR1 is KGHDR and CDR2 SFDVKD. The CDR3 is made up of 14 amino acids. CDR3 nucleotides: TGTGCCACCAGTGATTTCGGGGGCACCGGGGAGCTGTTTTTT. It translates to CATSDFGGTGELFF.

The chain is built from TRBV6-5 and TRBJ1-4; TRBD1 matches 7 bases. The ends lost 6 bases at V and 8 bases at J; junction bases unmatched: 15. Germline values: CDR1 MNHEY, CDR2 SVGAGI. The CDR3 has 16 amino acids. CDR3 amino acids: CASSQGVWDSGEKLFF. The CDR3 DNA reads TGTGCCAGCAGCCAAGGGGTCTGGGACAGCGGGGAAAAACTGTTTTTT.

This clonotype was seen at least ten times. This sequence joins TRBV7-9 and TRBJ2-7, with D hard to call. The CDR3 covers 14 residues. Germline assignment: CDR1 SEHNR and CDR2 FQNEAQ (reference sequence). V lost 5 bases and J 0 bases, leaving 11 bases between the germline ends. The CDR3 loop reads CASSRGSDSYEQYF. DNA for the CDR3: TGTGCCAGCAGCCGCGGTTCCGACTCCTACGAGCAGTACTTC.

The genes are TRBV10-3 and TRBJ1-1, with D hard to call. Germline assignment: CDR1 ENHRY and CDR2 SYGVKD. The germline V and J ends were trimmed by 4 bases and 1 base, with 10 bases remaining between them. The CDR3 is 14 amino acids. Written as DNA, the CDR3 is TGTGCCATCAGTGCCTCTACAGAGAACACTGAAGCTTTCTTT. Translating gives CAISASTENTEAFF.

This chain joins TRBV7-2 and TRBJ1-3, with D perhaps matching TRBD1 (5 bases). Germline values: CDR1 SGHTA, CDR2 FQGNSA. Trimming cost V 4 bases and J 2 bases, with 18 bases left between them. CDR3 length: 17 amino acids. The CDR3 DNA sequence: TGTGCCAGCAGCTCATTTGCCGCAGGGTTCGCTGGAAACACCATATATTTT. It translates to CASSSFAAGFAGNTIYF.

The gene calls are TRBV14 and TRBJ2-3, with D unclear. Per germline, CDR1 SGHDN and CDR2 FVKESK. The CDR3 is made up of 13 amino acids. Trimming took 0 bases from V and 3 from J, leaving 4 bases between them. CDR3 sequence (DNA): TGTGCCAGCAGCCAAGAGTGGACAGATACGCAGTATTTT. Encoded protein: CASSQEWTDTQYF.

The CDR3 DNA follows: TGCGCCAGCAGAAGAAGCGGCGATCAAAACACCGGGGAGCTGTTTTTT. Translated: CASRRSGDQNTGELFF. This chain joins TRBV5-1 and TRBJ2-2; weak D call: TRBD2 (5 bases). Germline loops: CDR1 SGHRS, CDR2 YFSETQ. The CDR3 covers 16 residues. V was pared by 5 bases and J by 2 bases, with 16 bases between.

The J gene is TRBJ1-5, the V gene TRBV7-9; weak D call: TRBD1 (6 bases). Germline lookup yields CDR1 SEHNR and CDR2 FQNEAQ (reference sequence). V was cut by 6 bases and J by 5 bases, with 20 bases left in between. The CDR3 sequence is 16 residues long. This CDR3 is CASSSHRDGGYQPQHF. CDR3 in DNA: TGTGCCAGCAGTTCACACAGGGACGGGGGGTATCAGCCCCAGCATTTT.

Only one count was recorded for this clonotype. This chain connects TRBV7-9 to TRBJ2-3; the D gene is possibly TRBD2 (6 bases). V lost 5 bases to trimming and J lost 1 base, with 16 bases between them. The CDR3 covers 16 residues. Germline V CDR1 and CDR2: SEHNR, FQNEAQ (reference sequence). CDR3 sequence reads: CASSPGTLGGTDTQYF. The CDR3 coding sequence is TGTGCCAGCAGCCCCGGGACTCTTGGGGGCACAGATACGCAGTATTTT.

This clonotype was recorded a few times. V and J are TRBV28 and TRBJ2-7; TRBD2 aligns across 8 bases. This CDR3 is built from 15 residues. The V segment lost 3 bases and the J segment 2 bases; nucleotides outside the gene matches: 6. Germline-derived CDR1 and CDR2 are MDHEN and SYDVKM. The CDR3 DNA reads as TGTGCCAGCAGTTTCCTAACTAGCGGTACCTACGAGCAGTACTTC. Protein product: CASSFLTSGTYEQYF.